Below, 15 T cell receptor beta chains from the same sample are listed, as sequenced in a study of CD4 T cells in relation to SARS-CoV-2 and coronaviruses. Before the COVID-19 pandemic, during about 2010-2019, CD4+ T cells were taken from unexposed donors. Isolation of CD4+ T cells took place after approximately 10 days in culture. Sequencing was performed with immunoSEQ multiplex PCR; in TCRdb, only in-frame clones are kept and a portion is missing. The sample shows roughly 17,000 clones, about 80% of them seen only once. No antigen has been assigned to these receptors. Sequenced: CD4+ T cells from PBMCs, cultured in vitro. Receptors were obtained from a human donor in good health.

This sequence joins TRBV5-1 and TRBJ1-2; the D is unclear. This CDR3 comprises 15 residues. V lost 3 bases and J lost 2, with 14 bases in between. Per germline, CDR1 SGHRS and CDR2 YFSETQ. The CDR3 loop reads CASSSLIDGNYGYTF. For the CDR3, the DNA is TGCGCCAGCAGCTCCCTCATCGACGGGAACTATGGCTACACCTTC.

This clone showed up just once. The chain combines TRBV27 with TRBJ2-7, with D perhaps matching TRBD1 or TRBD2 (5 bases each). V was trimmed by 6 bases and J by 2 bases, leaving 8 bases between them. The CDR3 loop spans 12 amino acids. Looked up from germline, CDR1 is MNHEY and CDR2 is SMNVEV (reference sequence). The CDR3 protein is CASRGPAYEQYF. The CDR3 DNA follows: TGTGCCAGCAGGGGACCCGCCTACGAGCAGTACTTC.

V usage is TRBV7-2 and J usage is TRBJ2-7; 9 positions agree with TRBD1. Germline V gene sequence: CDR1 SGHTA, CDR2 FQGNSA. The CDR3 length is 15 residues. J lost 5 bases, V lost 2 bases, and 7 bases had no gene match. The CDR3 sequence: CASSLQWTGVDEQYF. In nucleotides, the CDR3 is TGTGCCAGCAGCTTACAATGGACAGGGGTGGACGAGCAGTACTTC.

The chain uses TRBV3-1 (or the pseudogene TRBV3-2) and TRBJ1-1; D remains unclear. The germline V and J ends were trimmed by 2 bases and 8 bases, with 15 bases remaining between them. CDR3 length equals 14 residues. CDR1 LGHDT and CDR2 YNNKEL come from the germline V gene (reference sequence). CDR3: CASSQFARSNEAFF. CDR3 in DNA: TGTGCCAGCAGCCAATTTGCCAGGTCAAACGAAGCTTTCTTT.

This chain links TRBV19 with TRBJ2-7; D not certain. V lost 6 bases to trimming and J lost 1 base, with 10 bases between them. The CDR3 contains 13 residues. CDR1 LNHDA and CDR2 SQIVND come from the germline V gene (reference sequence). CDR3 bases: TGTGCCAGTAGCGAGGCCATTTCCTACGAGCAGTACTTC. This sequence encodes CASSEAISYEQYF. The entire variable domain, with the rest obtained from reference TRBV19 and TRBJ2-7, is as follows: DGGITQSPKYLFRKEGQNVTLSCEQNLNHDAMYWYRQDPGQGLRLIYYSQIVNDFQKGDIAEGYSVSREKKESFPLTVTSAQKNPTAFYLCASSEAISYEQYFGPGTRLTVT.

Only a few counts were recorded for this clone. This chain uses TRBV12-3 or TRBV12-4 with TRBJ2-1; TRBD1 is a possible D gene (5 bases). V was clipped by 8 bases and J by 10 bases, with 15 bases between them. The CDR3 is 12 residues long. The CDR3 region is CASRLTDLEQFF. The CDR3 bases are TGTGCCAGCCGTCTGACAGACCTAGAGCAGTTCTTC.

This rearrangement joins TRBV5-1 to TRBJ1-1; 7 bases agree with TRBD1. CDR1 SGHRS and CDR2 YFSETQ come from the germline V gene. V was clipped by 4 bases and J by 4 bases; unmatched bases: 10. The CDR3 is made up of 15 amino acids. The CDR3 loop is CASSRQGDEGTEAFF. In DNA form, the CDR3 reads TGCGCCAGCAGCAGACAGGGAGACGAGGGCACTGAAGCTTTCTTT.

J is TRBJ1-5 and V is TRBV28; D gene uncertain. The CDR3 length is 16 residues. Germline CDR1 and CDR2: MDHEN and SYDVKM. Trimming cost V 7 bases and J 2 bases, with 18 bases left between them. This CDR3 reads CASTPIGRTGNQPQHF. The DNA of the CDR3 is TGTGCCAGCACCCCCATTGGAAGAACGGGCAATCAGCCCCAGCATTTT.

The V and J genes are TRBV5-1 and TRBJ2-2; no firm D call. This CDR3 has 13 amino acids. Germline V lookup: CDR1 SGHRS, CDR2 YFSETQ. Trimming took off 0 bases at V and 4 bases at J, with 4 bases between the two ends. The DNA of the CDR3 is TGCGCCAGCAGCTTGGCTATCACCGGGGAGCTGTTTTTT. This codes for CASSLAITGELFF.

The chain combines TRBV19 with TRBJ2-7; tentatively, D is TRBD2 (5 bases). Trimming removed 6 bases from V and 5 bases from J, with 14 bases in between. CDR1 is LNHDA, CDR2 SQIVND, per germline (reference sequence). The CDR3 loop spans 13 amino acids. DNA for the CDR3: TGTGCCAGTAGCCCTTCGAGGGCTAACGAGCAGTACTTC. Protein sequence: CASSPSRANEQYF.

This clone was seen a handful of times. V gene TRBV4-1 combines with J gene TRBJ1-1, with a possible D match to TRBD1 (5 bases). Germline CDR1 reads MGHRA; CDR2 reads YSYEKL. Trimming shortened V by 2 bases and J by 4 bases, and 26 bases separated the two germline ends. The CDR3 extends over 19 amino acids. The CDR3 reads CASSQTLFRHTAGGTEAFF. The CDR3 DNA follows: TGCGCCAGCAGCCAAACCTTGTTTCGCCACACCGCGGGGGGCACTGAAGCTTTCTTT.

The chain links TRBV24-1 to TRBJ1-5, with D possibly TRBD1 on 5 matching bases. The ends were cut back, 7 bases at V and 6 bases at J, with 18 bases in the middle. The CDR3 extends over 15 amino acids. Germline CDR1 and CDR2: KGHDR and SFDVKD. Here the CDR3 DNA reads TGTGCCACCAGCCCACCGGGGGGGGACGGTCAGCCCCAGCATTTT. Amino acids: CATSPPGGDGQPQHF.

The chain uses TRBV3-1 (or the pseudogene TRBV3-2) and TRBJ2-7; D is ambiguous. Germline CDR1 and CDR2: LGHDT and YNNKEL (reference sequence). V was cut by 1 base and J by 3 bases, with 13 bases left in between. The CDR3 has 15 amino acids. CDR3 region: CASSQVLKGNYEQYF. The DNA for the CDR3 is TGTGCCAGCAGCCAAGTTTTAAAGGGAAACTACGAGCAGTACTTC.

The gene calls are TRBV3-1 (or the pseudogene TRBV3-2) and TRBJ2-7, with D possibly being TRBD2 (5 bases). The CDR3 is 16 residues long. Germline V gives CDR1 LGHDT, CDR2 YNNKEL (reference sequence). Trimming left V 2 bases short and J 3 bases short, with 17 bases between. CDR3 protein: CASSQFWQRSLYEQYF. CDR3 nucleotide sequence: TGTGCCAGCAGCCAATTCTGGCAGCGGAGCCTCTACGAGCAGTACTTC.

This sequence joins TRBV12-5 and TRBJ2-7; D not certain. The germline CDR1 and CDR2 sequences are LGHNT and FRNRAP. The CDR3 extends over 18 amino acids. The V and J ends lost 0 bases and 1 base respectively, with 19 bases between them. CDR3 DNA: TGTGCTAGTGGTTTGGTACTTGGGATCGATCTGTTTTCCTACGAGCAGTACTTC. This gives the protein CASGLVLGIDLFSYEQYF.